Each of the 15 T cell receptor beta chains below was sequenced from the same sample in a study of blood T cell repertoires in COVID-19. The table came from immunoSEQ multiplex PCR; TCRdb's copy has only in-frame clones and leaves some out. Seen here are tens of thousands of clones, over 70% observed once, and the top ten hold 18%. The sequencing sample was made of peripheral blood. The receptors derive from a man between 70 and 80 years old who had recovered from COVID-19.

This chain links TRBV28 with TRBJ1-4; perhaps TRBD1 as D (5 bases). Looked up from germline, CDR1 is MDHEN and CDR2 is SYDVKM. CDR3 length equals 18 residues. Trimming took 3 bases from V and 0 from J, leaving 17 bases between them. The CDR3 here is CASSFTGQGLATNEKLFF. CDR3 nucleotides: TGTGCCAGCAGTTTTACTGGGCAGGGCCTTGCAACTAATGAAAAACTGTTTTTT.

This clone has more than one count but fewer than ten. The rearrangement uses TRBV7-9 and TRBJ1-1; D remains unclear. Trimming removed 1 base from V and 4 bases from J, with 22 bases in between. Germline V gives CDR1 SEHNR, CDR2 FQNEAQ (reference sequence). This CDR3 spans 18 amino acids. In DNA form, the CDR3 reads TGTGCCAGCAGCTTAGAATTTGGTTGGGAGACCGGTGGCACTGAAGCTTTCTTT. Amino acids: CASSLEFGWETGGTEAFF. The entire variable domain, with the rest obtained from reference TRBV7-9 and TRBJ1-1, is as follows: DTGVSQNPRHKITKRGQNVTFRCDPISEHNRLYWYRQTLGQGPEFLTYFQNEAQLEKSRLLSDRFSAERPKGSFSTLEIQRTEQGDSAMYLCASSLEFGWETGGTEAFFGQGTRLTVV.

CDR3 DNA: TGTGCCAGTATTAGGAGGCAGGGGGGAACTGAAGCTTTCTTT. This gives the protein CASIRRQGGTEAFF. The chain couples TRBV19 to TRBJ1-1; 7 nucleotides line up with TRBD1. The CDR3 extends over 14 amino acids. V lost 7 bases and J lost 5; bases outside the gene matches: 10. Per the germline V gene, CDR1 is LNHDA and CDR2 is SQIVND (reference sequence).

The genes are TRBV25-1 and TRBJ1-1; possible D gene TRBD1, 6 bases. CDR1 and CDR2 (germline): MGHDK, SYGVNS. The length of the CDR3 is 14 residues. V was clipped by 4 bases and J by 1 base, with 10 bases between them. The CDR3 reads CASSVGGGNTEAFF. CDR3 in DNA: TGTGCCAGCAGTGTAGGGGGGGGGAACACTGAAGCTTTCTTT.

The chain combines TRBV3-1 (or the pseudogene TRBV3-2) with TRBJ1-4, with D tentatively TRBD1 (5 bases). The CDR3 is 14 amino acids. Germline CDR1 is LGHDT and CDR2 is YNNKEL (reference sequence). Trimming cost V 4 bases and J 2 bases, with 8 bases left between them. The DNA of the CDR3 is TGTGCCAGCAGCCTTGGGGCGACTAATGAAAAACTGTTTTTT. Residues: CASSLGATNEKLFF.

The rearrangement joins TRBV7-9 to TRBJ2-5; 9 positions agree with TRBD2. Per the germline V gene, CDR1 is SEHNR and CDR2 is FQNEAQ (reference sequence). This CDR3 spans 15 amino acids. Trimming removed 5 bases from V and 5 bases from J; junction bases left unmatched: 9. The CDR3 bases are TGTGCCAGCAGCCAAGCTAGCGCGGGGGGGGAGACCCAGTACTTC. Its translation: CASSQASAGGETQYF.

The chain links TRBV4-1 to TRBJ2-4; weak D call: TRBD2 (6 bases). The germline V gene encodes CDR1 MGHRA and CDR2 YSYEKL. V dropped 0 bases and J dropped 6 bases, with 9 bases sitting between them. The CDR3 loop spans 14 amino acids. CDR3 bases: TGCGCCAGCAGCCAAGATCGGGAGCGAAACATTCAGTACTTC. It is translated as CASSQDRERNIQYF.

The chain combines TRBV5-1 with TRBJ2-1, with TRBD2 matching 7 bases. With 4 bases clipped from V and 0 bases from J, the junction kept 7 bases outside the gene matches. The CDR3 sequence is 16 residues long. In germline, CDR1 is SGHRS, CDR2 YFSETQ. The CDR3 reads CASSGPSGNSYNEQFF. The CDR3 DNA reads TGCGCCAGCAGCGGACCTAGCGGTAACTCCTACAATGAGCAGTTCTTC. The full variable domain, rest sourced from reference TRBV5-1 and TRBJ2-1, is KAGVTQTPRYLIKTRGQQVTLSCSPISGHRSVSWYQQTPGQGLQFLFEYFSETQRNKGNFPGRFSGRQFSNSRSEMNVSTLELGDSALYLCASSGPSGNSYNEQFFGPGTRLTVL.

The sample holds one count of this clone. The rearrangement uses TRBV29-1 and TRBJ2-5, with 9 bases that match TRBD2. The CDR3 extends over 15 amino acids. J lost 4 bases, V lost 0 bases, and 6 bases had no gene match. Germline-derived CDR1 and CDR2 are SQVTM and ANQGSEA. The chain's CDR3 is CSVEDDSGRRETQYF. The CDR3 nucleotides are TGCAGCGTTGAAGATGATAGCGGGAGAAGAGAGACCCAGTACTTC.

The chain carries TRBV4-1 and TRBJ1-1, with TRBD1 matching over 11 bases. Per the germline V gene, CDR1 is MGHRA and CDR2 is YSYEKL. This CDR3 comprises 14 residues. With 5 bases clipped from V and 8 bases from J, the junction kept 7 bases outside the gene matches. The CDR3 sequence is CASSLDRGPTEAFF. CDR3 DNA sequence: TGCGCCAGCAGCTTGGACAGGGGGCCAACCGAAGCTTTCTTT.

V and J are TRBV6-6 and TRBJ2-1; 9 bases are shared with TRBD1. The CDR3 consists of 16 residues. Trimming removed 6 bases from V and 8 bases from J; junction bases left unmatched: 14. Germline CDR1 is MNHNY and CDR2 is SVGAGI (reference sequence). The CDR3 reads CASRPAGTGSGDEQFF. CDR3 nucleotides: TGTGCCAGCAGACCGGCCGGGACAGGGTCAGGAGATGAGCAGTTCTTC.

The chain uses TRBV4-1 and TRBJ2-7, with 11 bases matching TRBD2. The ends lost 0 bases at V and 2 bases at J; junction bases unmatched: 9. Germline V lookup: CDR1 MGHRA, CDR2 YSYEKL. CDR3 length equals 18 residues. The CDR3: CASSQDGLAGGPAYEQYF. CDR3 DNA sequence: TGCGCCAGCAGCCAAGATGGCCTAGCGGGAGGACCCGCCTACGAGCAGTACTTC.

This chain joins TRBV28 and TRBJ2-4; the D gene is possibly TRBD2 (5 bases). Germline-derived CDR1 and CDR2 are MDHEN and SYDVKM. The V end was cut by 2 bases, the J end by 8 bases, with 10 bases between. The CDR3 length is 13 residues. The CDR3 DNA is TGTGCCAGCAGTTTACCCGGAGGTGACATTCAGTACTTC. Its translation: CASSLPGGDIQYF.

The chain links TRBV5-1 to TRBJ2-3; D might be TRBD2 (6 bases). Germline lookup yields CDR1 SGHRS and CDR2 YFSETQ. V shed 0 bases and J shed 10 bases, with 18 bases lying between them. This CDR3 has 15 amino acids. CDR3 DNA sequence: TGCGCCAGCAGCTTGGCCGGGGGATGGGCCCAGGCGCAGTATTTT. Its protein product is CASSLAGGWAQAQYF.

The J gene is TRBJ2-1, the V gene TRBV6-5, with TRBD1 matching 7 bases. The junction had 5 bases not matched to a gene; V was cut back by 2 bases and J by 4 bases. Germline V gene data show CDR1 as MNHEY and CDR2 as SVGAGI. The CDR3 consists of 15 residues. The CDR3 coding sequence is TGTGCCAGCAGTTACACCCGGGACAGTTACAATGAGCAGTTCTTC. Its protein product is CASSYTRDSYNEQFF.